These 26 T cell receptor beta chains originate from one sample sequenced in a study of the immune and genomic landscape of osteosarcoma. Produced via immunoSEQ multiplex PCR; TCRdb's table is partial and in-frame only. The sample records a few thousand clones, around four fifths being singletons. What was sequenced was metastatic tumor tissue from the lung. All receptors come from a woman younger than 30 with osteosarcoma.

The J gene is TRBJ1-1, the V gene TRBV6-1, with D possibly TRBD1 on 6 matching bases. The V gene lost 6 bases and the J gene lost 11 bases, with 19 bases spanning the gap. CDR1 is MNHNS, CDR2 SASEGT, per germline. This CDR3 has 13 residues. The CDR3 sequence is CASRHRDTSRAFF. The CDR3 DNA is TGTGCCAGCAGGCACCGGGACACTAGCAGGGCTTTCTTT.

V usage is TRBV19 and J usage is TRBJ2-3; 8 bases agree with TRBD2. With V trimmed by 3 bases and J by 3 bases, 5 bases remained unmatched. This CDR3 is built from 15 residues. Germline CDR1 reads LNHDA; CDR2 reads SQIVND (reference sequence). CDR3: CASSIRRGGTDTQYF. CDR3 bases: TGTGCCAGTAGTATTAGACGGGGGGGAACAGATACGCAGTATTTT.

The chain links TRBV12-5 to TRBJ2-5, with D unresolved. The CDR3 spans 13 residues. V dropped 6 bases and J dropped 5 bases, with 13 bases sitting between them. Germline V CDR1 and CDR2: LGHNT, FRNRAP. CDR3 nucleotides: TGTGCTAGTGGACACCTCAACGGGGAGACCCAGTACTTC. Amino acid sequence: CASGHLNGETQYF.

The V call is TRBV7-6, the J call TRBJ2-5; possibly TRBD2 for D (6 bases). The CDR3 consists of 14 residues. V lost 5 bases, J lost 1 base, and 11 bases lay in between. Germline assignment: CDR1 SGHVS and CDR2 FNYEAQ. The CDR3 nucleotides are TGTGCCAGCAGCCTGAGGACTACCCAAGAGACCCAGTACTTC. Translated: CASSLRTTQETQYF.

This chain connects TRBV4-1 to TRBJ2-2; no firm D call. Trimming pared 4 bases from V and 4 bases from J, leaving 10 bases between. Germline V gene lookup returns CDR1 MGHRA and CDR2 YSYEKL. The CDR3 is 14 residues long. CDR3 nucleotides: TGCGCCAGCAGCCCTCGACTTACCACCGGGGAGCTGTTTTTT. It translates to CASSPRLTTGELFF.

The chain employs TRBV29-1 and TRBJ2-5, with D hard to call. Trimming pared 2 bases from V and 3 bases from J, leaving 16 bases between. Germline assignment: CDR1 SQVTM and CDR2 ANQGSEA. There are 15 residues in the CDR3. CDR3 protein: CSVEPSRQSKETQYF. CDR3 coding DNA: TGCAGCGTTGAACCATCCAGGCAATCTAAAGAGACCCAGTACTTC.

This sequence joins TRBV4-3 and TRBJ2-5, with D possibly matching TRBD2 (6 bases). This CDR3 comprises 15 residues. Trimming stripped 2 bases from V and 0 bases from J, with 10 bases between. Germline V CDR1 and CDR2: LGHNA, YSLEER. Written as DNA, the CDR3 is TGCGCCAGCAGCCAATGGGACTTCTACCAAGAGACCCAGTACTTC. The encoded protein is CASSQWDFYQETQYF.

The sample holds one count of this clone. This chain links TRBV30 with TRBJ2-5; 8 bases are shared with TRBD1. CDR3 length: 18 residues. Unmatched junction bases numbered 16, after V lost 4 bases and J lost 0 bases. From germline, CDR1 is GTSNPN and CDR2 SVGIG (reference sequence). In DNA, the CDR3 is TGTGCCTGGACTAGGTTCACAGGGGGATTCCAGTACCAAGAGACCCAGTACTTC. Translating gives CAWTRFTGGFQYQETQYF.

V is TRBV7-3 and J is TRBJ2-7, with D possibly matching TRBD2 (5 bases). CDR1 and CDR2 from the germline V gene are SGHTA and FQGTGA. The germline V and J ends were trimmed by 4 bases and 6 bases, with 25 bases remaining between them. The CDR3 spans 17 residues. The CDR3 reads CASSSPLTSGKPSEQYV. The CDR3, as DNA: TGTGCCAGCAGCTCCCCCCTAACAAGCGGAAAACCGAGCGAGCAGTACGTC.

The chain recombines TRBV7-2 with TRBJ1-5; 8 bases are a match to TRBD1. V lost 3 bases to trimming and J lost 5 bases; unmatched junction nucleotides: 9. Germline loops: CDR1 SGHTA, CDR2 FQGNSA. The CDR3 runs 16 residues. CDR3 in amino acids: CASSLGTGGSYQPQHF. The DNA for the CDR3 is TGTGCCAGCAGCTTGGGCACAGGGGGAAGCTATCAGCCCCAGCATTTT.

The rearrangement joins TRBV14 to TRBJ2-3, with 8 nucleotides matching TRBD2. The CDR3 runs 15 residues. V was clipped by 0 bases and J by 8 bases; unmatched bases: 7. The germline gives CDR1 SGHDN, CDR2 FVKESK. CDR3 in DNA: TGTGCCAGCAGCCAAGACTTCATGGCGGGGGGTACGCAGTATTTT. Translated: CASSQDFMAGGTQYF.

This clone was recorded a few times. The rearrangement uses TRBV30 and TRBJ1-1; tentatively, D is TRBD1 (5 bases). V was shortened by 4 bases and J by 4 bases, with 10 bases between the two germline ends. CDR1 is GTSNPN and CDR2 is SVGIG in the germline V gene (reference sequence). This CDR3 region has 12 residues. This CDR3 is CAWTGLVTEAFF. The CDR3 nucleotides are TGTGCCTGGACAGGGTTGGTCACTGAAGCTTTCTTT. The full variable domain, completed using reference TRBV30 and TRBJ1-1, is SQTIHQWPATLVQPVGSPLSLECTVEGTSNPNLYWYRQAAGRGLQLLFYSVGIGQISSEVPQNLSASRPQDRQFILSSKKLLLSDSGFYLCAWTGLVTEAFFGQGTRLTVV.

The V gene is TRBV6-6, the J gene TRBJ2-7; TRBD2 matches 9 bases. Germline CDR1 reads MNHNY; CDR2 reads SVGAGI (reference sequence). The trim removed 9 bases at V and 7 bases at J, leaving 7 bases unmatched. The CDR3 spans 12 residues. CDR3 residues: CASSGGKGEQYF. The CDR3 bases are TGTGCCAGTAGCGGGGGAAAGGGAGAGCAGTACTTC.

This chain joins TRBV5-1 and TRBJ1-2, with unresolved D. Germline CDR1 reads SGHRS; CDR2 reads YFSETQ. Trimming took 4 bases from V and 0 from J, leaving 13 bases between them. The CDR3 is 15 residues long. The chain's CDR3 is CASSQSGETNYGYTF. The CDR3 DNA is TGCGCCAGCAGCCAGTCGGGAGAGACTAACTATGGCTACACCTTC.

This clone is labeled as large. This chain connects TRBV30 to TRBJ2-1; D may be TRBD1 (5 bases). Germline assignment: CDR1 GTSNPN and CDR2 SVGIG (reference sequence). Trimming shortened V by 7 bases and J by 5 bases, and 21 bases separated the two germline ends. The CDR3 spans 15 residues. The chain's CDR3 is CALQRGQDKNNEQFF. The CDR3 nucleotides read TGTGCCTTACAAAGGGGCCAGGACAAAAACAATGAGCAGTTCTTC. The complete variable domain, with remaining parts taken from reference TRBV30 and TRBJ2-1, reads SQTIHQWPATLVQPVGSPLSLECTVEGTSNPNLYWYRQAAGRGLQLLFYSVGIGQISSEVPQNLSASRPQDRQFILSSKKLLLSDSGFYLCALQRGQDKNNEQFFGPGTRLTVL.

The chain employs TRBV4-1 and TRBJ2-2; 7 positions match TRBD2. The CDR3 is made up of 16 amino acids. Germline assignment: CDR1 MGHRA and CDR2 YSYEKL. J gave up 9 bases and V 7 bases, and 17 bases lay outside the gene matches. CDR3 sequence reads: CASTEGGALWGRELFF. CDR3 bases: TGCGCCAGCACCGAGGGAGGGGCTTTGTGGGGGAGGGAGCTGTTTTTT.

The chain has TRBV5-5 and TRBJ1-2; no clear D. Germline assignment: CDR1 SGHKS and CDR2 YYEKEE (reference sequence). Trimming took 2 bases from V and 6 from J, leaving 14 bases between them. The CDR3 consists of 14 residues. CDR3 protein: CASSLRGSWDGYTF. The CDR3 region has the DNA TGTGCCAGCAGCTTAAGAGGCAGTTGGGATGGCTACACCTTC.

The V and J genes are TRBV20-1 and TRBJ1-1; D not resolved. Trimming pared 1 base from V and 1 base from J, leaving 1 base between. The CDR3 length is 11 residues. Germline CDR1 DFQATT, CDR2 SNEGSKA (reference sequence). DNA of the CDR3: TGCAGTGCTAGAGGGAACACTGAAGCTTTCTTT. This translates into CSARGNTEAFF.

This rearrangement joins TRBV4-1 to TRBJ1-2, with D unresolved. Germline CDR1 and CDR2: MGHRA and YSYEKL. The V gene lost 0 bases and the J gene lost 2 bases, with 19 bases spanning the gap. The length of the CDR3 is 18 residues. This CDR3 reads CASSQDGVSVSLNYGYTF. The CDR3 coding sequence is TGCGCCAGCAGCCAAGATGGAGTGTCCGTTTCTCTCAACTATGGCTACACCTTC.

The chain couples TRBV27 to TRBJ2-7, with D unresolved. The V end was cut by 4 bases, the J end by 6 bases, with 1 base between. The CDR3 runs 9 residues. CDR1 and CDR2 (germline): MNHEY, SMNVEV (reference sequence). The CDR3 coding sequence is TGTGCCAGCAGTTCCGAGCAGTACGTC. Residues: CASSSEQYV.

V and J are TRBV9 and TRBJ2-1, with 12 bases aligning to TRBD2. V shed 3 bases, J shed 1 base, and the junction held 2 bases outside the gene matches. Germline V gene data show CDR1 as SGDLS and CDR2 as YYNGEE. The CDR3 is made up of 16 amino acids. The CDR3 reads CASSAGLAGSYNEQFF. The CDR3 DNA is TGTGCCAGCAGCGCCGGACTAGCGGGGTCCTACAATGAGCAGTTCTTC.

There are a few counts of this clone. CDR3 sequence (DNA): TGTGCCAGCAGCCCATGGACAGGGGATGAGCAGTTCTTC. It translates to CASSPWTGDEQFF. The chain carries TRBV5-5 and TRBJ2-1; 9 nucleotides agree with TRBD1. The V gene end was trimmed by 4 bases and the J gene end by 8 bases; junction bases not matched to a gene: 4. In germline, CDR1 is SGHKS, CDR2 YYEKEE (reference sequence). CDR3 length: 13 amino acids. Variable domain in full (rest from reference TRBV5-5 and TRBJ2-1): DAGVTQSPTHLIKTRGQQVTLRCSPISGHKSVSWYQQVLGQGPQFIFQYYEKEERGRGNFPDRFSARQFPNYSSELNVNALLLGDSALYLCASSPWTGDEQFFGPGTRLTVL.

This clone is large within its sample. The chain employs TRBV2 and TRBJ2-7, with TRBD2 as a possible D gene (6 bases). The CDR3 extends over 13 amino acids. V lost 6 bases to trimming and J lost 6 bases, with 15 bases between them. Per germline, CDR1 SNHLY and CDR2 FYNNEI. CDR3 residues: CASRSMEGPEQYV. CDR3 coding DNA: TGTGCCAGCAGGTCCATGGAGGGGCCCGAGCAGTACGTC.

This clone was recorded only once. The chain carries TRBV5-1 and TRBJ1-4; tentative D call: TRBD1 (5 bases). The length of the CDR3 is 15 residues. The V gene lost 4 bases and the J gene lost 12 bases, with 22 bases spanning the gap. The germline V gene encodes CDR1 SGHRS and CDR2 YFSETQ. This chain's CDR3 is CASSTGDRLMRELFF. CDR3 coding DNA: TGCGCCAGCAGCACGGGGGACCGCCTTATGAGGGAACTGTTTTTT.

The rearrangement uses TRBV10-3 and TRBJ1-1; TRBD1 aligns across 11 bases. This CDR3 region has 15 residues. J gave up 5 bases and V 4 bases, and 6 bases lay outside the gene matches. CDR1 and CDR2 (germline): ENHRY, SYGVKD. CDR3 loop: CAISGLRDRGTEAFF. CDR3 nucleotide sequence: TGTGCCATCAGTGGTCTCCGGGACAGGGGGACTGAAGCTTTCTTT.

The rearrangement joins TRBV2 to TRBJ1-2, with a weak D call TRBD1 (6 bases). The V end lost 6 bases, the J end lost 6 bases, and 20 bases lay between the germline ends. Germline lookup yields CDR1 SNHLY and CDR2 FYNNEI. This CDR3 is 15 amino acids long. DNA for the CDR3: TGTGCCAGCAGCTCCGGTGTGGGGGCCGGGGATGGCTACACCTTC. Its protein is CASSSGVGAGDGYTF. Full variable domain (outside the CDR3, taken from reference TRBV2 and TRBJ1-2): EPEVTQTPSHQVTQMGQEVILRCVPISNHLYFYWYRQILGQKVEFLVSFYNNEISEKSEIFDDQFSVERPDGSNFTLKIRSTKLEDSAMYFCASSSGVGAGDGYTFGSGTRLTVV.